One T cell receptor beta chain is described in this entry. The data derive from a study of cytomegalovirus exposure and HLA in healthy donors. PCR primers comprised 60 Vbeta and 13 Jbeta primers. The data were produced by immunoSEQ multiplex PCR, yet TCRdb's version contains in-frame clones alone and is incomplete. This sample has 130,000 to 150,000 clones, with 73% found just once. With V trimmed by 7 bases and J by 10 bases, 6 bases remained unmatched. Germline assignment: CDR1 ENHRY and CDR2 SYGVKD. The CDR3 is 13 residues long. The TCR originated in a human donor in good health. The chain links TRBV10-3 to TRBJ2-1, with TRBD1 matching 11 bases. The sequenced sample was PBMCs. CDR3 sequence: CAINGQGAGEQFF. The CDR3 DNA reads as TGTGCCATCAACGGACAGGGGGCCGGAGAGCAGTTCTTC.